This record covers a single T cell receptor (beta chain). Antigen specificity is unknown. The sample comes from a study of cytomegalovirus exposure and HLA in healthy donors. This CDR3 region has 12 residues. Germline V lookup: CDR1 SEHNR, CDR2 FQNEAQ (reference sequence). The ends were cut back, 5 bases at V and 7 bases at J, with 11 bases in the middle. PCR used 60 Vbeta primers and 13 Jbeta primers. TCRdb's table, derived via immunoSEQ multiplex PCR, lists solely in-frame clones and lacks some. Of over 150,000 clones in the sample, roughly 85% were seen once. Study-wide findings and caveats: Rare TCR sequences dominated, though some public TCRs recurred in many donors. It was taken for granted in presence/absence analyses that sequencing depth across donors was roughly uniform.

V usage is TRBV7-9 and J usage is TRBJ2-5; possible D gene TRBD1, 5 bases. The sequencing sample was made of PBMCs. The receptor comes from a middle-aged man in good health and CMV-seronegative. CDR3 bases: TGTGCCAGCAGCCCACAGGAAGGGACCCAGTACTTC. This encodes CASSPQEGTQYF.